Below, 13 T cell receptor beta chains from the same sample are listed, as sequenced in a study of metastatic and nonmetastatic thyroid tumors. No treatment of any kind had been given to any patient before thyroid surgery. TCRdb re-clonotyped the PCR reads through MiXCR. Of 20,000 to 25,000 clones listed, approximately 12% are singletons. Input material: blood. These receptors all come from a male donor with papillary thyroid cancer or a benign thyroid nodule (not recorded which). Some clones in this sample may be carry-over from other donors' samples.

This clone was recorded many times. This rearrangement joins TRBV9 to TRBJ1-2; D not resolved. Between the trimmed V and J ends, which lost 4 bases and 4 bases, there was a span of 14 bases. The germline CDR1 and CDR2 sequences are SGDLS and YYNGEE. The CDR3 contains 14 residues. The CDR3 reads CASSSDLGSYGYTF. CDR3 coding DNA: TGTGCCAGCAGCTCTGATCTTGGGAGCTATGGCTACACCTTC.

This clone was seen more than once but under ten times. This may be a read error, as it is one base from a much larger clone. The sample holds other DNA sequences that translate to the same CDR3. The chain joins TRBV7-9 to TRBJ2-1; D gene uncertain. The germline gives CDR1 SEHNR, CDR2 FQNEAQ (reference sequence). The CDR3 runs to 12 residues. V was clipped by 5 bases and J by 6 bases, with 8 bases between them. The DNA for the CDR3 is TGTGCCAGCAGCCTAGAGGTCAATGAGCAGTTCTTC. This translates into CASSLEVNEQFF.

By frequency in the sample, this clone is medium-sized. CDR3 nucleotide sequence: TGTGCCAGCAGTTTAAGCGCGTCACCCCTCCACTTT. Its protein is CASSLSASPLHF. The chain carries TRBV12-3 or TRBV12-4 and TRBJ1-6; the D is unclear. Trimming took off 2 bases at V and 10 bases at J, with 6 bases between the two ends. The CDR3 runs 12 residues.

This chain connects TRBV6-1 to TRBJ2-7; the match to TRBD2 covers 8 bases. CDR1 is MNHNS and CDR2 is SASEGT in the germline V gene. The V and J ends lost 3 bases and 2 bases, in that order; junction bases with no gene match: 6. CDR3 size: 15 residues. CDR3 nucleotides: TGTGCCAGCAGTGACTCTGCGGGACTAGCCTACGAGCAGTACTTC. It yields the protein CASSDSAGLAYEQYF.

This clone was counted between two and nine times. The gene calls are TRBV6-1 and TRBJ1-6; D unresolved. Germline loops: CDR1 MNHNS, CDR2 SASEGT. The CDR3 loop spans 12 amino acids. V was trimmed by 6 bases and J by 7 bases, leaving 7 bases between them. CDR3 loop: CASSSTNSPLHF. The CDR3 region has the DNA TGTGCCAGCAGCTCGACGAATTCACCCCTCCACTTT.

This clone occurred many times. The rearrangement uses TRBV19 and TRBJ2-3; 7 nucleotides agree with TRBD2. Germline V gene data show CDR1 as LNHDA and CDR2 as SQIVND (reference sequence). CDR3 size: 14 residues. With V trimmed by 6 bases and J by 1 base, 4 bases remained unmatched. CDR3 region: CASSGLVGTDTQYF. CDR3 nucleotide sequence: TGTGCCAGTAGCGGACTAGTTGGCACAGATACGCAGTATTTT.

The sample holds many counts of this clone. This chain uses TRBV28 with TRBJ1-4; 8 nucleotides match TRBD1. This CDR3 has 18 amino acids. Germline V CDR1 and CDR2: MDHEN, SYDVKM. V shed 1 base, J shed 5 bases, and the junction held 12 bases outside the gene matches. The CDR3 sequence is CASSLYDRGFGGNEKLFF. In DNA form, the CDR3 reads TGTGCCAGCAGTTTATATGACAGGGGCTTCGGGGGGAATGAAAAACTGTTTTTT.

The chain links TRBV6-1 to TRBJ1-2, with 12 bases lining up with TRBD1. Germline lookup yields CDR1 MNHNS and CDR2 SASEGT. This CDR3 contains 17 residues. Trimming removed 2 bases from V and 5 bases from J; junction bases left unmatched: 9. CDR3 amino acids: CASSESAGDRGLYGYTF. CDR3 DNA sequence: TGTGCCAGCAGTGAATCGGCGGGGGACAGGGGGCTATATGGCTACACCTTC.

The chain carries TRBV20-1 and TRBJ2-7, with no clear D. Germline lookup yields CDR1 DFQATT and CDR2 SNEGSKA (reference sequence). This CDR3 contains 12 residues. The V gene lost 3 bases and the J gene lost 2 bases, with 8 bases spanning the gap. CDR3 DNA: TGCAGTGCTAGGGTCGGCACCTACGAGCAGTACTTC. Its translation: CSARVGTYEQYF.

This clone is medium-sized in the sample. The CDR3 nucleotides are TGCGCCAGCAGCTTGCAAGGGGGCTCTGGGGCCAACGTCCTGACTTTC. This gives the protein CASSLQGGSGANVLTF. The chain recombines TRBV5-1 with TRBJ2-6; possible D gene TRBD1, 6 bases. V was cut by 1 base and J by 0 bases, with 8 bases left in between. The germline gives CDR1 SGHRS, CDR2 YFSETQ. This CDR3 is 16 amino acids long. Full variable domain (outside the CDR3, taken from reference TRBV5-1 and TRBJ2-6): KAGVTQTPRYLIKTRGQQVTLSCSPISGHRSVSWYQQTPGQGLQFLFEYFSETQRNKGNFPGRFSGRQFSNSRSEMNVSTLELGDSALYLCASSLQGGSGANVLTFGAGSRLTVL.

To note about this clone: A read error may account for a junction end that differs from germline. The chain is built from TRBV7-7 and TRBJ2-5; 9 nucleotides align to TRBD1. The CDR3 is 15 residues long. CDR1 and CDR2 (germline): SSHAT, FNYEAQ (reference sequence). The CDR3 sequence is CASSPGTGRGETQYF. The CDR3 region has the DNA TGTGCTAGCAGCCCAGGGACAGGGAGGGGGGAGACCCAGTACTTC. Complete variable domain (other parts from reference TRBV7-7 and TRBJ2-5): GAGVSQSPRYKVTKRGQDVTLRCDPISSHATLYWYQQALGQGPEFLTYFNYEAQPDKSGLPSDRFSAERPEGSISTLTIQRTEQRDSAMYRCASSPGTGRGETQYFGPGTRLLVL.

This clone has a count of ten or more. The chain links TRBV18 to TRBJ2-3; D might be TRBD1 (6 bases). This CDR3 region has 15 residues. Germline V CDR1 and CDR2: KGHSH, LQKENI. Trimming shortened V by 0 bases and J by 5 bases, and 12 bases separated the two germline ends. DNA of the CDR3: TGTGCCAGCTCACCACCGGGGGCGGCTAAAGATACGCAGTATTTT. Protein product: CASSPPGAAKDTQYF.

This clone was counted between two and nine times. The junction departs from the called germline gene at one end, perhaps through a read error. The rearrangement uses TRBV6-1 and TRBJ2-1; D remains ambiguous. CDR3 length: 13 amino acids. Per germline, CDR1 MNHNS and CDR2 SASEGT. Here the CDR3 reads CASIEYLYNEQFF. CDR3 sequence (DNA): TGTGCCAGCATTGAATACCTGTACAATGAGCAGTTCTTC.